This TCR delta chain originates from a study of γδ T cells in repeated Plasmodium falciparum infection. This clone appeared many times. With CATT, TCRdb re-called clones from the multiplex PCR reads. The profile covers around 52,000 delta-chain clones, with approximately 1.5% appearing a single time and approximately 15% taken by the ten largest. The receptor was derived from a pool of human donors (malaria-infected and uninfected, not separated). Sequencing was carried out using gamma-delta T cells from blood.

In DNA form, the CDR3 reads TGTGCTCTTGGGGAGCCTCTGTACTGGGGGATACTCCCCTTGGATCCAGTCGATAAACTCATCTTT. This translates into CALGEPLYWGILPLDPVDKLIF. This chain joins TRDV1 and TRDJ1; 12 nucleotides align to TRDD3. The CDR3 loop spans 22 amino acids. The germline V gene has CDR1 TSWWSYY and CDR2 QGS. V shed 3 bases, J shed 4 bases, and the junction held 24 bases outside the gene matches.